This T cell receptor beta chain was recorded in a study of CD8+CD57+ T cells in acquired aplastic anemia. The CDR3 sequence is 15 residues long. The germline V and J ends were trimmed by 2 bases and 0 bases, with 8 bases remaining between them. CDR1 is DFQATT, CDR2 SNEGSKA, per germline (reference sequence). The authors sequenced patients whose flow cytometry had shown CD8+CD57+ cell expansion. Genomic DNA constituted the template upon which TCR beta VDJ and CDR3 profiling was performed. TCRdb independently ran MiXCR on the reads; one entry per CDR3 protein. The sample includes 250,000 to 300,000 distinct CDR3 sequences, 56% of them seen just once.

V usage is TRBV20-1 and J usage is TRBJ2-6; no clear D gene. This sequence originates from a human donor with aplastic anemia. The sequenced material came from sorted CD4+, CD8+, or CD8+CD57+ T cells (not recorded which) from PBMCs. The CDR3 DNA is TGCAGTGCTAGACAGGCAAGCTCTGGGGCCAACGTCCTGACTTTC. Amino acid sequence: CSARQASSGANVLTF.